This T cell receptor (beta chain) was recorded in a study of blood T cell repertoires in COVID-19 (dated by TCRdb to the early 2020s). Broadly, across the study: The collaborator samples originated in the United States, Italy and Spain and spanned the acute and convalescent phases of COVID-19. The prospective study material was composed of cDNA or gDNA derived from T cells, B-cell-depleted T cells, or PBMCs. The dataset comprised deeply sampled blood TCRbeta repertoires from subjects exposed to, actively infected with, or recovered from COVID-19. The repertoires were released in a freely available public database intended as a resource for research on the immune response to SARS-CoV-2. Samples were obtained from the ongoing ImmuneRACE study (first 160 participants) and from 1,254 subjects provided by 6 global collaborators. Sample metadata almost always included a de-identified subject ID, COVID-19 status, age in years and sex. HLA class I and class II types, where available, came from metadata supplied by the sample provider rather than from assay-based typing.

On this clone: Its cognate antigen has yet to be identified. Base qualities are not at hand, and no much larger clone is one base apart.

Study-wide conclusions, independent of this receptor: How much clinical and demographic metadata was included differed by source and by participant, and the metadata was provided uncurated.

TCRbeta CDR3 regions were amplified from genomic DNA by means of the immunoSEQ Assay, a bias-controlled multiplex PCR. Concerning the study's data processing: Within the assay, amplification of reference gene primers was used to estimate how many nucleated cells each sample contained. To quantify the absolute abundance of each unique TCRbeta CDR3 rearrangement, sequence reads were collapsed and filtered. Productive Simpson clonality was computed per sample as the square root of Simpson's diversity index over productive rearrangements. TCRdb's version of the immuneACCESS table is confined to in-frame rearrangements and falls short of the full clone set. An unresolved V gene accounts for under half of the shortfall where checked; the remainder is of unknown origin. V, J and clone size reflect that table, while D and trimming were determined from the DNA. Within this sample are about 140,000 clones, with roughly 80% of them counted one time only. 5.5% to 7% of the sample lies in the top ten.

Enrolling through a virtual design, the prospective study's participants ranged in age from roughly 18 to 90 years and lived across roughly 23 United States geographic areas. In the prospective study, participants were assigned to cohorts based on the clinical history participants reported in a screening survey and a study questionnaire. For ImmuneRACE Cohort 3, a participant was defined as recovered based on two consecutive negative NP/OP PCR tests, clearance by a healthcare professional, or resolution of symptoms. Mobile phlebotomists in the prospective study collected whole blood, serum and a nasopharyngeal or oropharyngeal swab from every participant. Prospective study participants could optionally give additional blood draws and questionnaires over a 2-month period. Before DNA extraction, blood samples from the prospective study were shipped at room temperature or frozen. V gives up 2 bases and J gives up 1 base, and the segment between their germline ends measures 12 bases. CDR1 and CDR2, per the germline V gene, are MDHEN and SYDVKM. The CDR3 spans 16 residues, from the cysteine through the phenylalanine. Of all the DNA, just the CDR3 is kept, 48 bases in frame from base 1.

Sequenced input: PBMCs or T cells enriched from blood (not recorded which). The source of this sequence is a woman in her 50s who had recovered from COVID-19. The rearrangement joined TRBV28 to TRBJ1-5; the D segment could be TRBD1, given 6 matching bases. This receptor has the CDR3 CASSLIAGESNQPQHF. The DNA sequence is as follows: TGTGCCAGCAGTTTAATCGCAGGGGAGAGCAATCAGCCCCAGCATTTT.